The 10 T cell receptor beta chains below were found in one sample sequenced in a study of identical twins. TCRdb re-derived calls from the 5' RACE reads in MiXCR, one entry per CDR3 protein. The table shows under 300,000 distinct CDR3 sequences, with over 13% occurring only once. Sequencing input: memory (CD45RO+) T cells sorted from blood. These receptors were obtained from a young woman in good health.

This clonotype was seen only a few times. This chain joins TRBV20-1 and TRBJ2-5; the D gene is possibly TRBD1 (5 bases). Germline V gene sequence: CDR1 DFQATT, CDR2 SNEGSKA (reference sequence). V shed 5 bases and J shed 4 bases, with 20 bases lying between them. The length of the CDR3 is 15 residues. The CDR3 DNA reads TGCAGTGCTCCAAGGGCCGAACAGGATTTAGAGACCCAGTACTTC. As protein: CSAPRAEQDLETQYF.

This sequence joins TRBV12-3 or TRBV12-4 and TRBJ2-5; D ambiguous. The V gene lost 5 bases and the J gene lost 5 bases, with 9 bases spanning the gap. CDR3 length: 12 residues. CDR3 sequence reads: CASSRIWETQYF. CDR3 coding DNA: TGTGCCAGCAGTCGTATTTGGGAGACCCAGTACTTC.

At least ten counts were recorded for this clonotype. The gene calls are TRBV29-1 and TRBJ2-1; 7 nucleotides align to TRBD2. Trimming took 1 base from V and 7 from J; bases not matched to a gene: 7. Germline V gene sequence: CDR1 SQVTM, CDR2 ANQGSEA. The CDR3 loop spans 14 amino acids. CDR3 amino acids: CSVEGGRGVNEQFF. CDR3 sequence (DNA): TGCAGCGTTGAAGGCGGGAGAGGCGTGAATGAGCAGTTCTTC.

This clonotype was found a few times. The rearrangement links TRBV20-1 to TRBJ2-3; 11 bases map to TRBD2. This CDR3 has 16 amino acids. V shed 5 bases, J shed 6 bases, and the junction held 13 bases outside the gene matches. Germline assignment: CDR1 DFQATT and CDR2 SNEGSKA (reference sequence). The CDR3 DNA reads TGCAGTGCTGGAGGGGTAACTAGCGGGAGTGTGGATACGCAGTATTTT. Its protein product is CSAGGVTSGSVDTQYF.

This clonotype has just a few counts. This chain uses TRBV7-2 with TRBJ2-1; no definite D call. Trimming left V 6 bases short and J 4 bases short, with 10 bases between. Germline values: CDR1 SGHTA, CDR2 FQGNSA. The CDR3 extends over 13 amino acids. CDR3 in DNA: TGTGCCAGCAGATCGCCCCAGTACAATGAGCAGTTCTTC. The encoded protein is CASRSPQYNEQFF.

This clonotype was counted between two and nine times. The chain links TRBV11-2 to TRBJ2-7; perhaps TRBD1 as D (6 bases). Looked up from germline, CDR1 is SGHAT and CDR2 is FQNNGV. V shed 0 bases and J shed 6 bases, with 9 bases lying between them. CDR3 length: 13 amino acids. The CDR3 nucleotides are TGTGCCAGCAGCTTAGAGGGACAAGGCGAGCAGTACTTC. Translated, it gives CASSLEGQGEQYF.

A few counts support this clonotype. Written as DNA, the CDR3 is TGCAGTGCTAGGACCTCTGGGGGCAATCAGCCCCAGCATTTT. Translation: CSARTSGGNQPQHF. The chain uses TRBV20-1 and TRBJ1-5; D gene unclear. Trimming shortened V by 3 bases and J by 2 bases, and 11 bases separated the two germline ends. The CDR3 spans 14 residues. From germline, CDR1 is DFQATT and CDR2 SNEGSKA (reference sequence).

This chain links TRBV20-1 with TRBJ2-4; the match to TRBD2 covers 14 bases. Germline V CDR1 and CDR2: DFQATT, SNEGSKA (reference sequence). Trimming took 3 bases from V and 14 from J; bases not matched to a gene: 0. The CDR3 sequence is 11 residues long. DNA for the CDR3: TGCAGTGCTAGGGGACTAGCGGGAGAGTACTTC. Protein sequence: CSARGLAGEYF.

The rearrangement links TRBV2 to TRBJ2-1, with 14 bases fitting TRBD2. The CDR3 has 18 residues. Germline V gene data show CDR1 as SNHLY and CDR2 as FYNNEI. Trimming removed 8 bases from V and 2 bases from J; junction bases left unmatched: 11. CDR3 in amino acids: CASLQGTSGSSTYNEQFF. CDR3 coding DNA: TGTGCCAGCCTGCAGGGGACTAGCGGGAGTAGCACCTACAATGAGCAGTTCTTC.

V is TRBV5-1 and J is TRBJ1-1, with unresolved D. The CDR3 sequence is 14 residues long. In germline, CDR1 is SGHRS, CDR2 YFSETQ. V shed 0 bases and J shed 4 bases, with 10 bases lying between them. CDR3 amino acids: CASSLGTFPTEAFF. The CDR3 nucleotides read TGCGCCAGCAGCTTGGGGACCTTTCCCACTGAAGCTTTCTTT.